The TCR beta chain under discussion was sequenced for a study of T-cell reconstitution after alpha-beta-depleted transplantation in children. About this clonotype: The antigen is not known.

A library of TCRbeta sequences, prepared with unique molecular identifiers, was generated. Via MiXCR, TCRdb re-called the PCR reads, giving one row per CDR3 protein. Of approximately 1,000,000 distinct CDR3 sequences in the sample, roughly 29% are singletons; the top ten hold approximately 30%. Whole-study results and caveats: T-cell counts and diversity at one year following transplant were attributed mainly to newly produced T cells. Reports say that about two months after transplant, the alpha-beta T cells came out of several hundred graft clones that had expanded. Some patients' high day-60 TCRbeta diversity was attributed to recipient cells surviving conditioning.

The J segment lost 6 bases and the V segment lost 10 bases, leaving 9 bases of the junction unmatched. CDR3 length: 15 amino acids. The chain employs TRBV12-3 or TRBV12-4 and TRBJ2-2; 12 bases line up with TRBD1. The clonotype comes from a boy in the first two years of life who had a stem cell transplant for SCID, so the T cells may come from the graft donor. Sample: PBMCs, mostly from graft donor cells, taken 360 days after TCRalphabeta/CD19-depleted stem cell transplant. CDR3 bases: TGTGCCACCAAACCGGGACAGGGGGCACCCGGGGAGCTGTTTTTT. It is translated as CATKPGQGAPGELFF.